One sample yielded the 3 T cell receptor beta chains listed below, sequenced in a study of blood T cell repertoires in COVID-19. The data were produced by immunoSEQ multiplex PCR, yet TCRdb's version contains in-frame clones alone and is incomplete. The sample has 300,000 or so clones; approximately 89% are singletons. Specimen: peripheral blood. These receptors were obtained from a woman in her fifties or sixties who had recovered from COVID-19.

This rearrangement joins TRBV5-1 to TRBJ2-2; a weak D match, TRBD2 (6 bases). The V end was cut by 0 bases, the J end by 3 bases, with 9 bases between. Germline loops: CDR1 SGHRS, CDR2 YFSETQ. This CDR3 is 15 amino acids long. The CDR3 protein is CASSLAGGDTGELFF. Here the CDR3 DNA reads TGCGCCAGCAGCTTGGCTGGAGGGGACACCGGGGAGCTGTTTTTT.

This chain uses TRBV5-4 with TRBJ2-7; possibly TRBD1 for D (5 bases). The CDR3 totals 12 residues. Germline values: CDR1 SGHNT, CDR2 YYREEE (reference sequence). Trimming pared 4 bases from V and 5 bases from J, leaving 10 bases between. This CDR3 is CASSPKGNEQYF. CDR3 in DNA: TGTGCCAGCAGCCCAAAGGGGAACGAGCAGTACTTC.

The sample holds one count of this clone. This sequence joins TRBV10-3 and TRBJ2-3, with TRBD1 as a possible D gene (5 bases). This CDR3 region has 12 residues. Germline CDR1 is ENHRY and CDR2 is SYGVKD. V lost 3 bases to trimming and J lost 5 bases, with 6 bases between them. The CDR3 reads CAISEGVDTQYF. CDR3 DNA: TGTGCCATCAGTGAAGGGGTAGATACGCAGTATTTT.